The TCR beta chain described here comes from a study of shared clonotypes between healthy human individuals. Whole-study results and caveats: Donor clonotype sharing was expected to depend on sequencing depth.

Memory CD4+ cells were the fraction left after CD45RA+ naive selection. To note about this clone: Antigen: not known.

Each subset's genomic DNA was shared equally among a number of immunoSEQ plates. This table comes from immunoSEQ multiplex PCR, and its TCRdb copy is limited to in-frame clones, with some not included. The data show under 2.5 million clones, about nine tenths seen once. Sequences were obtained from naive CD4+ T cells from PBMCs. Regarding subset: CD45RA+ positively selected. The sequence was collected from a man younger than 30 in good health. Some clones in this sample may be carry-over from other donors' samples.

The CDR3 loop reads CASSEPNEAPYNEQFF. For the CDR3, the DNA is TGTGCCAGCAGTGAGCCTAATGAGGCCCCCTACAATGAGCAGTTCTTC. V usage is TRBV6-4 and J usage is TRBJ2-1; the D is unclear. Trimming stripped 3 bases from V and 2 bases from J, with 14 bases between. This CDR3 contains 16 residues. Germline CDR1 is MRHNA and CDR2 is SNTAGT.